This T cell receptor (beta chain) was found in a study of control samples from healthy donors and cancer patients. Libraries were prepared by immunoSEQ multiplex PCR; TCRdb keeps only in-frame clonotypes and omits some of them. The sample carries about 120,000 clones, 80% to 90% recorded once. The ends were cut back, 0 bases at V and 1 base at J, with 8 bases in the middle. The CDR3 sequence is 14 residues long. Germline V gives CDR1 SGHNT, CDR2 YYREEE (reference sequence). The TCR was taken from a middle-aged man in good health. The chain uses TRBV5-4 and TRBJ2-7; tentative D call: TRBD1 (5 bases). Sequenced: blood. CDR3 nucleotides: TGTGCCAGCAGCTTGGAGAGACAGTCCTACGAGCAGTACTTC. It is translated as CASSLERQSYEQYF.